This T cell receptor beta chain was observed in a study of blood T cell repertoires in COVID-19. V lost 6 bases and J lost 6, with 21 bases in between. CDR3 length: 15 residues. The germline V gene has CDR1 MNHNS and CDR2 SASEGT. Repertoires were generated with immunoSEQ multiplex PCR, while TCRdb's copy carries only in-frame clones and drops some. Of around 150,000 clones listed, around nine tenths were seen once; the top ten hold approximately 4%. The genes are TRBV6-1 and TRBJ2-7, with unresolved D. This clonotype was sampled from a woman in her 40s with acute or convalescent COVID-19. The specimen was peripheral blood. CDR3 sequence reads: CASRTTTGGRPEQYF. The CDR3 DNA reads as TGTGCCAGCAGAACCACTACGGGTGGTCGTCCCGAGCAGTACTTC.